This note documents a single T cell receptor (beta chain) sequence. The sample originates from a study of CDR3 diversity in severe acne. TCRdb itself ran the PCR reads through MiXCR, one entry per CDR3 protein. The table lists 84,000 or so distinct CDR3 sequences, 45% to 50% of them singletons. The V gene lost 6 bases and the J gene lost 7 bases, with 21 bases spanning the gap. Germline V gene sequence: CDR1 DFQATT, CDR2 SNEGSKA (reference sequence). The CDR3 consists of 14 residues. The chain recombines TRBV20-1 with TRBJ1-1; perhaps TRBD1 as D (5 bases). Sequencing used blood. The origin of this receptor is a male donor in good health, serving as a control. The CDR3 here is CSAPPLGTDFEAFF. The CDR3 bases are TGCAGTGCACCACCTTTGGGGACTGATTTTGAAGCTTTCTTT.